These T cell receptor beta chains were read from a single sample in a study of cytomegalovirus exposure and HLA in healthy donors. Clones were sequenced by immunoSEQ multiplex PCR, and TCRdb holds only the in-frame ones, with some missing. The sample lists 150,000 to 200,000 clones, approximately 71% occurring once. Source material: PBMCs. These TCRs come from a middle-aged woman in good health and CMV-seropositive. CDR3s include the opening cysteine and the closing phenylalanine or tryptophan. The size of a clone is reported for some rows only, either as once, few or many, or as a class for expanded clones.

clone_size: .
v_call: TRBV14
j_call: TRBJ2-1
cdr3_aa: CASSQDPYTRGGSYNEQFF

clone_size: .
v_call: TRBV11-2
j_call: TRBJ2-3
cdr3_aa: CASSSEPGYTQYF

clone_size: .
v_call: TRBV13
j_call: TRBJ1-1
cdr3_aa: CASSSGQINTEAFF

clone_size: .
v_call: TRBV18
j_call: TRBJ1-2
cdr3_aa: CASSSNMERYGYTF

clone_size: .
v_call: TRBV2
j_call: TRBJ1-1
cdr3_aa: CASRQGQGAFRTEAFF

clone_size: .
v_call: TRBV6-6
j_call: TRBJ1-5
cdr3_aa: CASSRGASNQPQHF

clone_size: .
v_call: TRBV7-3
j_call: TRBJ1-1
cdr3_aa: CASSPQGSSTEAFF

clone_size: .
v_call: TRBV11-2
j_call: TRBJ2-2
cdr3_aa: CASTGVSGGGTGELFF

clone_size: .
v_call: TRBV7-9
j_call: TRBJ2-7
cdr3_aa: CASSFVGGPYEQYF

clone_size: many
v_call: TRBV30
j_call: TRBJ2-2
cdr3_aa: CAWRLRDFITGELFF

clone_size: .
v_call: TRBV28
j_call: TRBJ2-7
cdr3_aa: CASSLAGQSYEQYF

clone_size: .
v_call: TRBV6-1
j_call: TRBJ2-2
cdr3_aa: CASHTGRGRTGELFF

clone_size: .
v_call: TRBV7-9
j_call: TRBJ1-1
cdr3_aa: CASSNTGGAEAFF

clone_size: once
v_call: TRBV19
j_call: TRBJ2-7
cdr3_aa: CASSILFQGGEQYF

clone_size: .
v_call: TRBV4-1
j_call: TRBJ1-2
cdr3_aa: CASSQGTGLDYGYTF

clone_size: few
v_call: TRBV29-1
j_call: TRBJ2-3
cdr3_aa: CSVEGWTGARYTQYF

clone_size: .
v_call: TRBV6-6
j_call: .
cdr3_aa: CASSYSMRGVSYEQYF

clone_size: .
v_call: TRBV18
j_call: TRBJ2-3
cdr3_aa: CASSRLSGSSTDTQYF

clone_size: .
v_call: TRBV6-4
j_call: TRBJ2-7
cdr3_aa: CASSARTSGRYEQYF

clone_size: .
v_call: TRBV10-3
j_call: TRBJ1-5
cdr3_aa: CATRFDSNQPQHF

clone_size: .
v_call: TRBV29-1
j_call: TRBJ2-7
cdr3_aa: CSVRVTGAHEQYF

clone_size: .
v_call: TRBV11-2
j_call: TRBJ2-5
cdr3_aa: CASSSTLGQGSETQYF

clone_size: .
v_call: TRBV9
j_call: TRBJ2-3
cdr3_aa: CASSRRGGDDTDTQYF

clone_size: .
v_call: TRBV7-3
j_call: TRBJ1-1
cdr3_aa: CASSLDGPGSNTEAFF

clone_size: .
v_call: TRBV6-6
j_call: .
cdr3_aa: CASSRLGQTQGYEQYF

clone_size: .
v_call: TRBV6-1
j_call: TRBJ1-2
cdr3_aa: CASSSDRYYGYTF

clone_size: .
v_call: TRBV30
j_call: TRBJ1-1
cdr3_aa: CAWSVTGWNTEAFF

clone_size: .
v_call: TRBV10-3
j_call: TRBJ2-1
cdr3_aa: CAISEVTSGDNEQFF

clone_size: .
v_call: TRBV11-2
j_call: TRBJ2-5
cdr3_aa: CASSSGLAGEETQYF

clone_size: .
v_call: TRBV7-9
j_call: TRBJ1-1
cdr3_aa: CSSSHPPGNSLMNTEAFF

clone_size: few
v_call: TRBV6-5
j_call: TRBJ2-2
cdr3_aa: CASSYQDSAGGELFF

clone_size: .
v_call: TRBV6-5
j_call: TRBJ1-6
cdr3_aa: CASSRGRGSPLHF

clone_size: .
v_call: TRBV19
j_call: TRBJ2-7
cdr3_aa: CASSITTGGYEQYF

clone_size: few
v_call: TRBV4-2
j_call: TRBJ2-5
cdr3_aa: CASSQGSSGRSQETQYF

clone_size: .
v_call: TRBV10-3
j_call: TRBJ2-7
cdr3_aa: CAISESGGSYEQYF

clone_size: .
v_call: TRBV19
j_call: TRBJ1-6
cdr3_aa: CASSIRGNSPLHF

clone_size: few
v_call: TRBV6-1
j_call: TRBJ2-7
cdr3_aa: CASSEMVAGAYEQYF

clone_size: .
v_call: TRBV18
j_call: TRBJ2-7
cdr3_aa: CASSPPSPITEQYF

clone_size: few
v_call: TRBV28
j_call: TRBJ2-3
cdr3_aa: CASSFQGARGTDTQYF

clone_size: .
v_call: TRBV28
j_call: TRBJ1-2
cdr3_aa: CASSPVGRRGYGYTF

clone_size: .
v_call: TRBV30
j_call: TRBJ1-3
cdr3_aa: CAWRGRGNTIYF

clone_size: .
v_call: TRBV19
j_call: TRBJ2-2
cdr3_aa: CASILGQIPGELFF

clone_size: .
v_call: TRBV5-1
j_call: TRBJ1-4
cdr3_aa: CASSLDTVDEKLFF

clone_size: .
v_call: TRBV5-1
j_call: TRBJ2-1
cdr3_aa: CASSVSSGRARNEQFF

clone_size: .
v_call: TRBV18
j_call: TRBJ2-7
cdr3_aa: CASSATGPPEQYF

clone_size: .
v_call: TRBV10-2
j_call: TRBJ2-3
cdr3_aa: CASSESGGSDTQYF

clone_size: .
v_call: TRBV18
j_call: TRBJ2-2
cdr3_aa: CASSPDRSTGTGELFF

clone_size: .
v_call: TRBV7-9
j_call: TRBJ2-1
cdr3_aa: CASSPLTYNEQFF

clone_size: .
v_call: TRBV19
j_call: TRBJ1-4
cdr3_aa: CASSNAVAGEKLFF

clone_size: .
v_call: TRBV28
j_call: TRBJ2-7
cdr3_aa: CASRPSGTYEQYF

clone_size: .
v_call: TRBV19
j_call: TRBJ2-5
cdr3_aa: CASSPWDFQETQYF

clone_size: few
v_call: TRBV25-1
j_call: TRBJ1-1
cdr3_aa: CASSESNEAFF

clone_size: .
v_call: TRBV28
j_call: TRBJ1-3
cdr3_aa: CASSLWAGEGNTIYF

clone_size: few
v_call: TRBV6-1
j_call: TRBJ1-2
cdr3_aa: CASSEAGRVDGYTF

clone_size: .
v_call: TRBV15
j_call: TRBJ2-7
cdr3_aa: CATSREAASGTYEQYF